The rows below give T cell receptor beta chains drawn from one sample of a study of cytomegalovirus exposure and HLA in healthy donors. Sequencing used immunoSEQ multiplex PCR; TCRdb keeps in-frame clones, though not all of them. The table has fewer than 150,000 clones, around three quarters seen once. Specimen: PBMCs. The receptor source for this set is a man aged 40-55 years in good health and CMV-seropositive. Both conserved end residues are trimmed from each CDR3.

v_gene	CDR3aa
TRBV5-1	ASSLGGQTTNEQY
TRBV28	ASSPRLVTDTQY
TRBV28	ATLYSNQPQH
TRBV18	ASSPRLADRETQY
TRBV7-2	ASSTGSGNTIY
TRBV25-1	ASSERGGETQY
TRBV5-1	ASSFGQGDLNTEAF
TRBV7-8	ASSLVSTGQGRNTEAF
TRBV7-2	ASSVQGRGASYEQY
TRBV7-8	ASSFRWAGQQNQPQH
TRBV18	ASSPPTVRGNEKLF
TRBV10-1	ASSGRQGGVY
TRBV14	ASSQDISRVTDTQY
TRBV7-9	ASSLDRYQETQY
TRBV5-4	ASSSEPNQPQH
TRBV27	ASSLRGRDYEQY
TRBV6-5	ASRLADFSYEQY
TRBV10-2	ASSESGGGGYNEQF
TRBV5-1	ASSLVGSGSTDTQY
TRBV19	ASSISHAGLQETQY
TRBV7-9	SSSLAQGTEAF
TRBV30	AWGQPQGPQH
TRBV19	ASSSGRDGANVLT
TRBV5-4	ASSLDRPSTDTQY
TRBV7-2	ASSPNRGTRQPQH
TRBV28	ASSPGQGINEQY
TRBV5-1	ASSLYLDEETQY
TRBV29-1	SVGRTGMPEAF
TRBV30	AWSPPPDRGQETQY
TRBV7-9	SSSLEGGPYEQY
TRBV19	ASSIGQGTYEQY
TRBV5-1	ASSPGQGAFETQY
TRBV30	AWSVDRGTEAF
TRBV29-1	SVEGHFSNQPQH
TRBV27	ASSTGHNEQF
TRBV6-1	ASSERGGDNYGYT
TRBV19	ASSIGAETDTQY
TRBV11-2	ASNKGATNEKLF
TRBV19	ASSSQGASNGQF
TRBV5-1	ASSLDLAGGETQY
TRBV5-1	ASSSIAGVAFEQY
TRBV19	ASRGVFEAGELF
TRBV29-1	SVLGQMNTEAF
TRBV18	ASSRGLDRPPAQH
TRBV29-1	SVGQGYTEAF
TRBV27	ASSLREGDTQY
TRBV5-5	ASSLVANSGNQPQH
TRBV6-5	ASSPKAGASYGYT
TRBV4-1	ASSQPTSGGSYEQY
TRBV27	ASSTDFTDTQY